The 13 T cell receptor beta chains below were found in one sample sequenced in a study of breast tumors, draining lymph nodes, adjacent tissues. Axillary draining lymph nodes of breast cancer patients supplied the node samples. TCRdb reanalysed the multiplex PCR reads using MiXCR and keeps one entry per CDR3 protein. Here the sample spans tens of thousands of distinct CDR3 sequences, over 25% being singletons. Sample: axillary lymph node tissue. Receptors originate from a female donor with breast cancer. Some clones in this sample may be carry-over from other donors' samples.

Details on this clonotype: Likely a read error: the CDR3 ends without its conserved phenylalanine or tryptophan. The limits of the CDR3 on the DNA are not certain, so only TCRdb's listed CDR3 is given. The chain is built from TRBV19 and TRBJ2-2; TRBD1 is taken as the D call from the table, unchecked against the DNA. The CDR3 adds up to 14 amino acids, both ends counted. Germline V gene sequence: CDR1 LNHDA, CDR2 SQIVND (reference sequence). The CDR3 here is CASRQGSGTGELFS.

This clonotype showed up just a few times. A much bigger clone sits one base away, suggesting this may be a read error. V usage is TRBV6-5 and J usage is TRBJ2-1, with 8 bases identical to TRBD1. The germline CDR1 and CDR2 sequences are MNHEY and SVGAGI. Trimming at V came to 5 bases and at J to 6 bases, leaving 9 bases not matched to a gene. This CDR3 comprises 15 residues. The CDR3 here is CASSPTGGRINEQFF. DNA of the CDR3: TGTGCCAGCAGTCCAACAGGGGGAAGAATCAATGAGCAGTTCTTC.

This clonotype was recorded at least ten times. This rearrangement joins TRBV27 to TRBJ1-3, with 9 nucleotides matching TRBD1. The germline gives CDR1 MNHEY, CDR2 SMNVEV (reference sequence). Trimming took 5 bases from V and 3 from J; bases not matched to a gene: 5. This CDR3 is built from 15 residues. The CDR3 region is CASSITGGYGNTIYF. The CDR3 nucleotides read TGTGCCAGCAGTATCACAGGGGGCTATGGAAACACCATATATTTT.

In regard to this clonotype: Sequence at one end of the junction differs from germline and may be a read error. This chain connects TRBV20-1 to TRBJ2-7; the D gene is possibly TRBD2 (6 bases). CDR3 length: 15 amino acids. CDR1 is DFQATT and CDR2 is SNEGSKA in the germline V gene (reference sequence). CDR3 DNA: TGCAGTGCTAGTTCTGCGGGTGCCGGGAGCTACGAGCAGCACTTC. Translating it yields CSASSAGAGSYEQHF.

This clonotype was picked up many times. The CDR3 DNA reads TGTGCCAGCAGCTACCCGACTAGCGGGAGATCTCAGGAGACCCAGTACTTC. Amino acid sequence: CASSYPTSGRSQETQYF. The rearrangement joins TRBV7-2 to TRBJ2-5, with 12 bases that match TRBD2. J lost 5 bases, V lost 4 bases, and 11 bases had no gene match. CDR1 SGHTA and CDR2 FQGNSA come from the germline V gene. This CDR3 spans 17 amino acids.

This clonotype was found many times. The chain has TRBV10-3 and TRBJ2-2; 8 positions agree with TRBD1. V lost 6 bases, J lost 6 bases, and 6 bases stayed unmatched. The CDR3 loop spans 14 amino acids. Germline V gives CDR1 ENHRY, CDR2 SYGVKD. The CDR3 region is CAIRPDRGAGELFF. The DNA for the CDR3 is TGTGCCATCAGACCCGACAGGGGAGCCGGGGAGCTGTTTTTT.

A word on this clonotype: This is likely a read error, given that the CDR3 carries no conserved phenylalanine or tryptophan at its end. The chain is built from TRBV9 and TRBJ2-7; 10 bases are a match to TRBD1. CDR3 length: 17 amino acids. The V gene's germline CDR1 is SGDLS and CDR2 YYNGEE. The CDR3 is CACSVAFVGQGPYEQYL. The DNA for the CDR3 is TGTGCCTGCAGCGTAGCTTTTGTGGGACAGGGGCCCTACGAGCAGTACCTC.

The sample holds one count of this clonotype. The CDR3 DNA follows: TGTGCCAGCAGCTTAGGGGGGGGTGAAAAACTGTTTTTT. Translating gives CASSLGGGEKLFF. The chain combines TRBV7-6 with TRBJ1-4, with a weak D call TRBD1 (5 bases). Trimming left V 1 base short and J 7 bases short, with 7 bases between. The CDR3 totals 13 residues. Germline values: CDR1 SGHVS, CDR2 FNYEAQ.

At least ten counts were recorded for this clonotype. The chain couples TRBV18 to TRBJ2-1, with D perhaps matching TRBD1 (6 bases). Trimming took off 2 bases at V and 2 bases at J, with 13 bases between the two ends. CDR1 KGHSH and CDR2 LQKENI come from the germline V gene. This CDR3 region has 16 residues. This chain's CDR3 is CASSPVRNRAYNEQFF. CDR3 DNA sequence: TGTGCCAGCTCACCAGTAAGAAACAGGGCCTACAATGAGCAGTTCTTC.

About this clonotype: The missing conserved phenylalanine or tryptophan at the end of this CDR3 makes a read error likely. The CDR3 loop reads CASSQLIGGEQFL. The CDR3, as DNA: TGTGCCAGCAGCCAGCTCATAGGGGGCGAGCAGTTCCTC. The chain uses TRBV16 and TRBJ2-1; 7 bases fit TRBD1. Losses at the gene ends were 3 bases for V and 10 bases for J; bases not matched to a gene: 6. This CDR3 region has 13 residues. Germline-derived CDR1 and CDR2 are KGHSY and FQNENV.

The chain employs TRBV10-3 and TRBJ1-2; a weak D match, TRBD1 (6 bases). The ends were cut back, 6 bases at V and 6 bases at J, with 14 bases in the middle. The CDR3 runs 13 residues. The V gene's germline CDR1 is ENHRY and CDR2 SYGVKD. The CDR3 nucleotides are TGTGCCATCAGAACCTCACAGGGAGATGGCTACACCTTC. Translating gives CAIRTSQGDGYTF.

This clonotype has at least ten counts. This chain connects TRBV10-3 to TRBJ1-2; 7 nucleotides line up with TRBD1. This CDR3 has 14 residues. With V trimmed by 10 bases and J by 5 bases, 13 bases remained unmatched. CDR1 is ENHRY, CDR2 SYGVKD, per germline. The CDR3 DNA reads as TGTGCCACACAACCTCAACAGGGGACGTATGGCTACACCTTC. Residues: CATQPQQGTYGYTF.

Notes on this clonotype: Being one base from a much bigger clone, this may be a read error. The chain combines TRBV6-1 with TRBJ1-5; possible D gene TRBD1, 6 bases. Germline V CDR1 and CDR2: MNHNS, SASEGT. CDR3 size: 15 residues. The V gene lost 5 bases and the J gene lost 6 bases, with 17 bases spanning the gap. CDR3 DNA sequence: TGTGCCAGCAGTCAAGTAGGGGGGGCGGCTCAGCCCCAGCATTTT. Residues: CASSQVGGAAQPQHF.